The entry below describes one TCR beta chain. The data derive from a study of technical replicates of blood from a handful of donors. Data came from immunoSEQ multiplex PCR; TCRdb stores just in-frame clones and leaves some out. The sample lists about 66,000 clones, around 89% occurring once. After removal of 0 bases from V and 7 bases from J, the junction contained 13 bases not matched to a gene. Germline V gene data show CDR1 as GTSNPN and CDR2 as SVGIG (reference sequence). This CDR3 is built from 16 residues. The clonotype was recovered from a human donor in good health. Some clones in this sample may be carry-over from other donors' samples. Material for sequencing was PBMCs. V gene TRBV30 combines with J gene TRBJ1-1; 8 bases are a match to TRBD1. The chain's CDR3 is CAWSVRPGGKKGEAFF. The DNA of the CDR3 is TGTGCCTGGAGTGTAAGGCCAGGGGGCAAAAAAGGTGAAGCTTTCTTT.